A single sample gave rise to the 32 T cell receptor beta chains below, sequenced in a study of neoadjuvant anti-PD-1 for oral cavity cancer. Measured with immunoSEQ multiplex PCR; TCRdb has only the in-frame clones, and not every one. The sample gives 55,000 to 75,000 clones, more than 60% of which show up once; just over 2.5% is in the top ten. This specimen was PBMCs, taken before nivolumab (anti-PD-1) treatment. The receptors derive from a person aged 35-80 years with oral cavity squamous cell carcinoma.

The rearrangement uses TRBV15 and TRBJ1-5; TRBD1 aligns across 10 bases. Trimming at V came to 1 base and at J to 6 bases, leaving 0 bases not matched to a gene. The CDR3 extends over 14 amino acids. CDR1 and CDR2 from the germline V gene are LNHNV and YYDKDF (reference sequence). For the CDR3, the DNA is TGTGCCACCAGCAGAGGGACAGGGGGTCAGCCCCAGCATTTT. It is translated as CATSRGTGGQPQHF.

CDR3 in amino acids: CASSYRTGSGELFF. Here the CDR3 DNA reads TGTGCCAGCAGCTATCGGACAGGGTCCGGGGAGCTGTTTTTT. The chain employs TRBV11-2 and TRBJ2-2, with TRBD1 matching 8 bases. The trim removed 4 bases at V and 6 bases at J, leaving 4 bases unmatched. The germline CDR1 and CDR2 sequences are SGHAT and FQNNGV. The CDR3 spans 14 residues.

This clone was counted a single time. This rearrangement joins TRBV11-2 to TRBJ2-7; weak D call: TRBD1 (5 bases). The germline V gene encodes CDR1 SGHAT and CDR2 FQNNGV. V was trimmed by 4 bases and J by 0 bases, leaving 7 bases between them. This CDR3 spans 13 amino acids. The CDR3 DNA follows: TGTGCCAGCAGCTACAGGAGCTCCTACGAGCAGTACTTC. Translation: CASSYRSSYEQYF.

The chain uses TRBV7-6 and TRBJ2-1; 9 bases align to TRBD2. CDR1 is SGHVS and CDR2 is FNYEAQ in the germline V gene. The CDR3 covers 19 residues. The V gene end was trimmed by 1 base and the J gene end by 5 bases; junction bases not matched to a gene: 15. In nucleotides, the CDR3 is TGTGCCAGCAGCTTAGTTACCCCTAGCGGGGAGGGCCTAAACAATGAGCAGTTCTTC. The encoded protein is CASSLVTPSGEGLNNEQFF.

The table lists this clone with a few counts. The chain recombines TRBV18 with TRBJ1-1, with TRBD1 as a possible D gene (5 bases). There are 17 residues in the CDR3. Trimming removed 2 bases from V and 5 bases from J, with 21 bases in between. Germline assignment: CDR1 KGHSH and CDR2 LQKENI. Here the CDR3 reads CASSPELQAYLETEAFF. For the CDR3, the DNA is TGTGCCAGCTCACCAGAACTACAGGCTTACCTTGAGACTGAAGCTTTCTTT.

The rearrangement uses TRBV7-2 and TRBJ2-3; 8 bases are shared with TRBD2. The CDR3 runs 14 residues. Germline V lookup: CDR1 SGHTA, CDR2 FQGNSA. V was pared by 5 bases and J by 11 bases, with 12 bases of the junction left unmatched. CDR3: CASSDLSGGVRQYF. CDR3 nucleotides: TGTGCCAGCAGCGATCTCAGCGGGGGTGTGAGGCAGTATTTT.

This chain connects TRBV7-9 to TRBJ2-7; tentatively, D is TRBD1 (6 bases). The CDR3 contains 13 residues. Germline assignment: CDR1 SEHNR and CDR2 FQNEAQ (reference sequence). V was trimmed by 3 bases and J by 3 bases, leaving 9 bases between them. DNA for the CDR3: TGTGCCAGCAGCTTCCGACAGGTCTACGAGCAGTACTTC. This codes for CASSFRQVYEQYF. The entire variable domain, with the rest obtained from reference TRBV7-9 and TRBJ2-7, is as follows: DTGVSQNPRHKITKRGQNVTFRCDPISEHNRLYWYRQTLGQGPEFLTYFQNEAQLEKSRLLSDRFSAERPKGSFSTLEIQRTEQGDSAMYLCASSFRQVYEQYFGPGTRLTVT.

CDR3 nucleotides: TGTGCCAGCAGTTTAAGCGAAATGAATTCACCCCTCCACTTT. Its translation is CASSLSEMNSPLHF. This chain uses TRBV7-2 with TRBJ1-6; D is uncertain. The V and J ends lost 6 bases and 7 bases respectively, with 13 bases between them. This CDR3 region has 14 residues. Germline V CDR1 and CDR2: SGHTA, FQGNSA.

The genes are TRBV6-6 and TRBJ2-7; D is possibly TRBD1 (6 bases). The V gene lost 6 bases and the J gene lost 6 bases, with 18 bases spanning the gap. Per germline, CDR1 MNHNY and CDR2 SVGAGI (reference sequence). The CDR3 is 14 residues long. CDR3 protein: CASSSRGKGLEQYF. In nucleotides, the CDR3 is TGTGCCAGCAGCTCCAGGGGTAAGGGCCTCGAGCAGTACTTC.

The chain carries TRBV5-1 and TRBJ2-7; D is uncertain. Trimming left V 7 bases short and J 2 bases short, with 10 bases between. The CDR3 runs 12 residues. Per germline, CDR1 SGHRS and CDR2 YFSETQ. The CDR3 sequence is CASAKGTYEQYF. The CDR3 region has the DNA TGCGCCAGCGCCAAGGGTACCTACGAGCAGTACTTC.

With regard to this clone: Compared with germline, one end of the junction differs, possibly owing to a read error. The V call is TRBV2, the J call TRBJ1-5; TRBD1 might be the D (5 bases). The CDR3 consists of 15 residues. Germline V CDR1 and CDR2: SNHLY, FYNNEI. The CDR3 coding sequence is TGTACCAGCAGTGGGACCGATGGGGTAGGGCAGCCCCAGCATTTT. Translated: CTSSGTDGVGQPQHF.

V and J are TRBV28 and TRBJ2-2; D is ambiguous. This CDR3 contains 12 residues. Deletions cut 6 bases from V and 2 bases from J, with 4 bases between. CDR1 is MDHEN and CDR2 is SYDVKM in the germline V gene. For the CDR3, the DNA is TGTGCCAGCAGCCTCAACACCGGGGAGCTGTTTTTT. Its protein is CASSLNTGELFF.

The chain has TRBV9 and TRBJ2-1; 9 bases fit TRBD2. The CDR3 is 16 residues long. The germline CDR1 and CDR2 sequences are SGDLS and YYNGEE. V shed 0 bases and J 5 bases; nucleotides not matched to a gene: 6. CDR3 sequence reads: CASSVAGGGVNNEQFF. CDR3 DNA sequence: TGTGCCAGCAGCGTAGCGGGCGGGGGGGTTAACAATGAGCAGTTCTTC. Looking up the rest from reference TRBV9 and TRBJ2-1 gives the full variable domain: DSGVTQTPKHLITATGQRVTLRCSPRSGDLSVYWYQQSLDQGLQFLIQYYNGEERAKGNILERFSAQQFPDLHSELNLSSLELGDSALYFCASSVAGGGVNNEQFFGPGTRLTVL.

This clone was recorded a few times. The chain combines TRBV5-5 with TRBJ1-5; D is ambiguous. Trimming shortened V by 1 base and J by 2 bases, and 7 bases separated the two germline ends. The CDR3 loop spans 14 amino acids. CDR1 is SGHKS and CDR2 is YYEKEE in the germline V gene (reference sequence). The CDR3 bases are TGTGCCAGCAGCTTGAGATCGGGCAATCAGCCCCAGCATTTT. Protein product: CASSLRSGNQPQHF.

The gene calls are TRBV7-9 and TRBJ1-2; D is uncertain. Germline V lookup: CDR1 SEHNR, CDR2 FQNEAQ (reference sequence). CDR3 length: 13 amino acids. The V and J ends lost 7 bases and 2 bases respectively, with 11 bases between them. Written as DNA, the CDR3 is TGTGCCAGCACCCGCGGGAGGAACTATGGCTACACCTTC. Protein sequence: CASTRGRNYGYTF.

This clone occurred once. The chain has TRBV25-1 and TRBJ2-3; D assignment may be TRBD1 or TRBD2 (6 bases each). The germline V gene has CDR1 MGHDK and CDR2 SYGVNS. Trimming took off 5 bases at V and 8 bases at J, with 17 bases between the two ends. The CDR3 is 14 amino acids. Written as DNA, the CDR3 is TGTGCCAGCAGTTTCCCGGGGGCGGCCCGTACGCAGTATTTT. It is translated as CASSFPGAARTQYF.

The chain uses TRBV4-1 and TRBJ1-1; 9 bases match TRBD1. This CDR3 has 19 residues. The V gene's germline CDR1 is MGHRA and CDR2 YSYEKL. Trimming cost V 3 bases and J 0 bases; bases outside gene matches: 14. CDR3 loop: CASSQKPGQGGSMNTEAFF. The CDR3 coding sequence is TGCGCCAGCAGCCAGAAGCCGGGACAGGGAGGCTCCATGAACACTGAAGCTTTCTTT.

The chain links TRBV28 to TRBJ2-2; D possibly corresponds to TRBD2 (5 bases). The CDR3 extends over 15 amino acids. Germline V gene lookup returns CDR1 MDHEN and CDR2 SYDVKM. The V end was cut by 3 bases, the J end by 6 bases, with 14 bases between. In DNA form, the CDR3 reads TGTGCCAGCAGTTTCGTCGGGATGTCGGCCGGGGAGCTGTTTTTT. It specifies CASSFVGMSAGELFF.

The CDR3 DNA follows: TGCGCCAGCAGACAGGGCGCTGGAAACACCATATATTTT. It codes for CASRQGAGNTIYF. This chain uses TRBV5-1 with TRBJ1-3; TRBD1 is a possible D gene (6 bases). The V and J ends lost 5 bases and 2 bases respectively, with 8 bases between them. CDR3 length: 13 residues. Germline CDR1 SGHRS, CDR2 YFSETQ.

This clone was seen a handful of times. This chain connects TRBV10-3 to TRBJ1-1; a possible D gene is TRBD1 (6 bases). CDR1 and CDR2 from the germline V gene are ENHRY and SYGVKD. The CDR3 covers 14 residues. V lost 0 bases to trimming and J lost 1 base, with 6 bases between them. The CDR3 region is CAISESTGNTEAFF. For the CDR3, the DNA is TGTGCCATCAGTGAGTCGACAGGGAACACTGAAGCTTTCTTT.

In DNA form, the CDR3 reads TGCGCCAGCAGCTTGAGAACTAGCGGGTACAATGAGCAGTTCTTC. Translating gives CASSLRTSGYNEQFF. V usage is TRBV5-1 and J usage is TRBJ2-1; the match to TRBD2 covers 9 bases. This CDR3 has 15 amino acids. V lost 1 base to trimming and J lost 4 bases; unmatched junction nucleotides: 3. CDR1 SGHRS and CDR2 YFSETQ come from the germline V gene.

The V and J genes are TRBV14 and TRBJ2-5; D is uncertain. The length of the CDR3 is 17 residues. CDR1 and CDR2 (germline): SGHDN, FVKESK. Trimming pared 4 bases from V and 2 bases from J, leaving 20 bases between. The CDR3 DNA is TGTGCCAGCAGCCTACGCGATGTGATGGGTACTCAAGAGACCCAGTACTTC. Its protein is CASSLRDVMGTQETQYF.

V and J are TRBV2 and TRBJ2-2; D may be TRBD2 (5 bases). The CDR3 sequence is 13 residues long. V was clipped by 6 bases and J by 7 bases, with 12 bases between them. In germline, CDR1 is SNHLY, CDR2 FYNNEI. The chain's CDR3 is CASRDLAGGELFF. The CDR3 DNA reads TGTGCCAGCAGGGACTTGGCGGGCGGGGAGCTGTTTTTT. The full variable domain, rest sourced from reference TRBV2 and TRBJ2-2, is EPEVTQTPSHQVTQMGQEVILRCVPISNHLYFYWYRQILGQKVEFLVSFYNNEISEKSEIFDDQFSVERPDGSNFTLKIRSTKLEDSAMYFCASRDLAGGELFFGEGSRLTVL.

The rearrangement links TRBV30 to TRBJ2-3, with a weak D call TRBD2 (6 bases). Looked up from germline, CDR1 is GTSNPN and CDR2 is SVGIG (reference sequence). The CDR3 has 14 amino acids. Trimming removed 3 bases at V and 1 base at J, with 11 bases between. CDR3 residues: CAWSGLRRTDTQYF. The CDR3 DNA reads as TGTGCCTGGAGCGGACTACGTCGCACAGATACGCAGTATTTT.

This chain links TRBV5-1 with TRBJ2-3; 9 bases match TRBD2. This CDR3 comprises 14 residues. Germline V gives CDR1 SGHRS, CDR2 YFSETQ. J gave up 6 bases and V 4 bases, and 6 bases lay outside the gene matches. CDR3 in amino acids: CASSRSGGLDTQYF. CDR3 bases: TGCGCCAGCAGCCGGAGCGGGGGGTTGGATACGCAGTATTTT. Full variable domain (missing parts from reference TRBV5-1 and TRBJ2-3): KAGVTQTPRYLIKTRGQQVTLSCSPISGHRSVSWYQQTPGQGLQFLFEYFSETQRNKGNFPGRFSGRQFSNSRSEMNVSTLELGDSALYLCASSRSGGLDTQYFGPGTRLTVL.

V is TRBV18 and J is TRBJ1-6; 8 nucleotides match TRBD1. Germline V gene sequence: CDR1 KGHSH, CDR2 LQKENI. V gave up 1 base and J gave up 7 bases; unmatched junction bases: 6. The CDR3 consists of 16 residues. The CDR3, as DNA: TGTGCCAGCTCACCACGTCGGGGACAGGCCAATTCACCCCTCCACTTT. Encoded protein: CASSPRRGQANSPLHF.

The V call is TRBV9, the J call TRBJ1-2; no clear D gene. V was clipped by 4 bases and J by 3 bases, with 10 bases between them. The CDR3 loop spans 13 amino acids. Germline V gives CDR1 SGDLS, CDR2 YYNGEE. The CDR3 here is CASSSKGHYGYTF. CDR3 in DNA: TGTGCCAGCAGCTCCAAGGGTCACTATGGCTACACCTTC.

V gene TRBV6-5 combines with J gene TRBJ1-6; maybe TRBD1 (6 bases). Per the germline V gene, CDR1 is MNHEY and CDR2 is SVGAGI. The CDR3 is 14 residues long. V was clipped by 8 bases and J by 6 bases, with 14 bases between them. The CDR3 nucleotides read TGTGCCAGCGGGGGGAGACAGGCTAATTCACCCCTCCACTTT. This codes for CASGGRQANSPLHF.

This chain links TRBV19 with TRBJ2-1; 9 bases align to TRBD2. Germline CDR1 reads LNHDA; CDR2 reads SQIVND (reference sequence). V dropped 0 bases and J dropped 5; count of bases not matched to a gene: 11. This CDR3 comprises 18 residues. For the CDR3, the DNA is TGTGCCAGTAGTATAGACGTCCCGAGACTAGCGGCAAACAATGAGCAGTTCTTC. Translating gives CASSIDVPRLAANNEQFF.

The V gene is TRBV18, the J gene TRBJ1-2; D gene ambiguous. The V gene's germline CDR1 is KGHSH and CDR2 LQKENI. The V gene lost 0 bases and the J gene lost 0 bases, with 5 bases spanning the gap. This CDR3 region has 14 residues. The CDR3, as DNA: TGTGCCAGCTCACCACCGGGCCCTAACTATGGCTACACCTTC. Amino acid sequence: CASSPPGPNYGYTF. Drawing the rest from reference TRBV18 and TRBJ1-2, the complete variable domain is NAGVMQNPRHLVRRRGQEARLRCSPMKGHSHVYWYRQLPEEGLKFMVYLQKENIIDESGMPKERFSAEFPKEGPSILRIQQVVRGDSAAYFCASSPPGPNYGYTFGSGTRLTVV.

The chain has TRBV6-1 and TRBJ1-5, with 8 bases matching TRBD1. The J segment lost 11 bases and the V segment lost 6 bases, leaving 15 bases of the junction unmatched. The V gene's germline CDR1 is MNHNS and CDR2 SASEGT. The CDR3 loop spans 15 amino acids. The CDR3 loop reads CASRAAGTGPRAQHF. The CDR3, as DNA: TGTGCCAGCAGAGCCGCCGGGACAGGACCTCGAGCCCAGCATTTT.

This rearrangement joins TRBV5-1 to TRBJ2-5, with TRBD2 identical over 13 bases. This CDR3 comprises 16 residues. The germline V gene has CDR1 SGHRS and CDR2 YFSETQ. J was trimmed by 3 bases and V by 3 bases; bases with no gene match: 5. CDR3 in DNA: TGCGCCAGCAGCTCGGGACTAGCGGGGTATAAAGAGACCCAGTACTTC. Encoded protein: CASSSGLAGYKETQYF. Supplemented by reference TRBV5-1 and TRBJ2-5, the full variable domain reads KAGVTQTPRYLIKTRGQQVTLSCSPISGHRSVSWYQQTPGQGLQFLFEYFSETQRNKGNFPGRFSGRQFSNSRSEMNVSTLELGDSALYLCASSSGLAGYKETQYFGPGTRLLVL.